This entry is about one T cell receptor (beta chain). Its antigen remains unknown. Some clones are missing from TCRdb's copy, which holds only in-frame ones; the method was immunoSEQ multiplex PCR. Of some 550,000 clones listed, about 97% were seen once; the top ten hold 0.057%. These data belong to a study of shared clonotypes between healthy human individuals. For the study at large: The study enrolled a couple of women and three men aged 18 to 49.

General study findings and limits: Naive subsets generally had larger estimated richness than memory subsets.

Germline V CDR1 and CDR2: MDHEN, SYDVKM. J was trimmed by 3 bases and V by 6 bases; bases with no gene match: 7. The CDR3 spans 15 residues. Nashville, Tennessee was home to all donors, who were Caucasian adults. The sample taken for sequencing was naive CD4+ T cells sorted from blood. This sample's subset: CD45RA+ positively selected. This chain connects TRBV28 to TRBJ2-7; 11 nucleotides agree with TRBD1. This receptor was taken from a woman in her twenties or thirties in good health. CDR3 nucleotide sequence: TGTGCCAGCAGGCGTCCGGGGACAGGGGGCTACGAGCAGTACTTC. Protein: CASRRPGTGGYEQYF.